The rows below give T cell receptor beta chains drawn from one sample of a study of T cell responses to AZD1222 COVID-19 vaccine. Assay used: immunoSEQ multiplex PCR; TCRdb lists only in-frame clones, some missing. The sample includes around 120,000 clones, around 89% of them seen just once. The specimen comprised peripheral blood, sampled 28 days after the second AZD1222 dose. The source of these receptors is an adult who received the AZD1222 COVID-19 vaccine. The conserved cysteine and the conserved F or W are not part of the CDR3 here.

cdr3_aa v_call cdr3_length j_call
ASSVAGVPQYEQY TRBV9 13 TRBJ2-7
ASSASPGLVVEETQY TRBV6-1 15 TRBJ2-5
ASRVGGRETQY TRBV12-3/TRBV12-4 11 TRBJ2-5
AIKREESTDTQY TRBV10-3 12 TRBJ2-3
ATSDLGAGSNTGELF TRBV24-1 15 TRBJ2-2
ASSLSSAYNEQF TRBV7-3 12 TRBJ2-1
ASSRGQVGQY TRBV6-5 10 TRBJ2-5
ASSFSLQPQH TRBV5-8 10 TRBJ1-5
ASSLRVGGSSYNEQF TRBV28 15 TRBJ2-1
ASSLGAGSYEQY TRBV5-1 12 TRBJ2-7
ASSAGPRTGSEAKNIQY TRBV18 17 TRBJ2-4
ASSHGNVGAMDTQY TRBV7-3 14 TRBJ2-3
ASSYKNPREGQPQH TRBV6-6 14 TRBJ1-5
ASSQDRSGRIRGTDTQY TRBV14 17 TRBJ2-3
ATSREWTGSAGELF TRBV24-1 14 TRBJ2-2
ASSLDGVATYEQY TRBV11-2 13 TRBJ2-7
ASSQANSYRQY TRBV14 11 TRBJ2-7
ASSLAAGGIGNTIY TRBV27 14 TRBJ1-3